This entry lists 25 T cell receptor beta chains sequenced from one sample in a study of CD8 T cells in Susac syndrome. Roughly 0.45 to 1 ug RNA was reverse transcribed with random hexamers. TCRdb fed the immunoSEQ multiplex PCR reads into MiXCR, producing one record per CDR3 protein. This sample carries 150,000 to 180,000 distinct CDR3 sequences, 95% to 96% of them seen once, and the ten largest clones take 0.13% to 0.15%. The sample taken for sequencing was CD8+ T cells from PBMCs. These receptors were taken from a human donor with multiple sclerosis.

This rearrangement joins TRBV29-1 to TRBJ1-2; 8 positions agree with TRBD1. This CDR3 is built from 12 residues. Germline CDR1 and CDR2: SQVTM and ANQGSEA. The V and J ends lost 7 bases and 8 bases, in that order; junction bases with no gene match: 9. DNA for the CDR3: TGCAGCGACCGACCAGGGGGCGAGGGCTACACCTTC. As protein: CSDRPGGEGYTF.

J is TRBJ2-2 and V is TRBV3-1; D gene ambiguous. Germline assignment: CDR1 LGHDT and CDR2 YNNKEL (reference sequence). The V and J ends lost 4 bases and 0 bases respectively, with 15 bases between them. The CDR3 has 17 residues. CDR3 in DNA: TGTGCCAGCAGCCCCCCCGCCGGACGATCGAACACCGGGGAGCTGTTTTTT. This translates into CASSPPAGRSNTGELFF.

The rearrangement uses TRBV13 and TRBJ2-7, with D possibly being TRBD1 or TRBD2 (5 bases each). The germline CDR1 and CDR2 sequences are PRHDT and FYEKMQ (reference sequence). There are 16 residues in the CDR3. V was trimmed by 5 bases and J by 2 bases, leaving 19 bases between them. This chain's CDR3 is CASSPIGTVGPYEQYF. The CDR3 nucleotides read TGTGCCAGCAGCCCAATAGGGACCGTGGGCCCCTACGAGCAGTACTTC.

This sequence joins TRBV12-3 or TRBV12-4 and TRBJ2-1, with TRBD1 matching 8 bases. The CDR3 loop spans 14 amino acids. With 6 bases clipped from V and 6 bases from J, the junction kept 7 bases outside the gene matches. The CDR3 here is CASSVDRGGNEQFF. The CDR3 nucleotides read TGTGCCAGCAGCGTCGACAGGGGAGGCAATGAGCAGTTCTTC.

The chain joins TRBV30 to TRBJ1-3; D not certain. This CDR3 comprises 15 residues. Trimming left V 5 bases short and J 0 bases short, with 14 bases between. The germline CDR1 and CDR2 sequences are GTSNPN and SVGIG (reference sequence). CDR3 in amino acids: CAWVGAESSGNTIYF. The CDR3 DNA is TGTGCCTGGGTGGGAGCGGAGAGCTCTGGAAACACCATATATTTT.

Written as DNA, the CDR3 is TGTGCCAGCAGTTTAACTCTGGGCAATGAGCAGTTCTTC. This encodes CASSLTLGNEQFF. The J gene is TRBJ2-1, the V gene TRBV27; D is uncertain. From germline, CDR1 is MNHEY and CDR2 SMNVEV (reference sequence). The CDR3 totals 13 residues. Trimming stripped 2 bases from V and 6 bases from J, with 8 bases between.

The rearrangement links TRBV4-1 to TRBJ2-3; D call uncertain. Trimming stripped 0 bases from V and 0 bases from J, with 7 bases between. Germline V gives CDR1 MGHRA, CDR2 YSYEKL. This CDR3 spans 15 amino acids. CDR3 amino acids: CASSQEGRSTDTQYF. The CDR3 nucleotides are TGCGCCAGCAGCCAAGAGGGAAGGAGCACAGATACGCAGTATTTT.

The rearrangement links TRBV30 to TRBJ2-7, with 8 bases identical to TRBD1. The length of the CDR3 is 14 residues. Germline loops: CDR1 GTSNPN, CDR2 SVGIG (reference sequence). Trimming at V came to 0 bases and at J to 7 bases, leaving 8 bases not matched to a gene. The CDR3 DNA is TGTGCCTGGAGTGTACTACAGGGGGTGAGTGAGCAGTACTTC. This codes for CAWSVLQGVSEQYF. Using reference TRBV30 and TRBJ2-7 for the parts outside the CDR3, the full variable domain is SQTIHQWPATLVQPVGSPLSLECTVEGTSNPNLYWYRQAAGRGLQLLFYSVGIGQISSEVPQNLSASRPQDRQFILSSKKLLLSDSGFYLCAWSVLQGVSEQYFGPGTRLTVT.

The V call is TRBV15, the J call TRBJ2-7; 7 bases align to TRBD1. Germline trimming cut 0 bases from V and 4 bases from J; bases unmatched to any gene: 6. Germline CDR1 and CDR2: LNHNV and YYDKDF (reference sequence). CDR3 length: 15 residues. The CDR3 sequence is CATSRERGQSYEQYF. CDR3 DNA: TGTGCCACCAGCAGAGAACGGGGACAGAGTTACGAGCAGTACTTC.

The rearrangement joins TRBV5-4 to TRBJ1-1; D is uncertain. Trimming cost V 0 bases and J 11 bases, with 14 bases left between them. The germline CDR1 and CDR2 sequences are SGHNT and YYREEE (reference sequence). The CDR3 length is 13 residues. Here the CDR3 DNA reads TGTGCCAGCAGCTTGGCCCGGGGAGCGCCGGCTTTCTTT. It translates to CASSLARGAPAFF.

The CDR3 DNA reads as TGTGCCAGCAAAGGGGCGGGCAGGGAGCAGCCCCAGCATTTT. Its translation: CASKGAGREQPQHF. The chain recombines TRBV25-1 with TRBJ1-5, with a possible D match to TRBD1 (5 bases). Trimming took 7 bases from V and 7 from J, leaving 17 bases between them. This CDR3 region has 14 residues. CDR1 MGHDK and CDR2 SYGVNS come from the germline V gene.

This chain uses TRBV18 with TRBJ1-1, with 8 bases aligning to TRBD1. CDR3 length: 14 residues. V dropped 3 bases and J dropped 2; count of bases not matched to a gene: 2. Germline V gene sequence: CDR1 KGHSH, CDR2 LQKENI. This CDR3 is CASSPGQGNTEAFF. The CDR3 nucleotides are TGTGCCAGCTCACCCGGACAGGGTAACACTGAAGCTTTCTTT.

The rearrangement uses TRBV4-1 and TRBJ1-2; D is unresolved. There are 13 residues in the CDR3. Germline V gene data show CDR1 as MGHRA and CDR2 as YSYEKL. Between the trimmed V and J ends, which lost 2 bases and 5 bases, there was a span of 9 bases. This chain's CDR3 is CASSQTDGYGYTF. The CDR3 DNA follows: TGCGCCAGCAGCCAAACCGACGGGTATGGCTACACCTTC.

This clonotype was observed a single time. The chain joins TRBV6-5 to TRBJ2-1; tentative D call: TRBD1 (5 bases). Trimming removed 0 bases at V and 5 bases at J, with 5 bases between. This CDR3 has 13 residues. The germline CDR1 and CDR2 sequences are MNHEY and SVGAGI. CDR3 DNA sequence: TGTGCCAGCAGTTACTCAGGGGACAATGAGCAGTTCTTC. It codes for CASSYSGDNEQFF.

The chain uses TRBV20-1 and TRBJ2-3, with D perhaps given as TRBD1 or TRBD2 (5 bases each). This CDR3 has 11 amino acids. Germline assignment: CDR1 DFQATT and CDR2 SNEGSKA (reference sequence). V shed 2 bases and J shed 9 bases, with 9 bases lying between them. CDR3 DNA: TGCAGTGCTAGACTGGGGGAAACGCAGTATTTT. It translates to CSARLGETQYF.

This clonotype appeared once. The rearrangement links TRBV29-1 to TRBJ1-1; no clear D gene. The ends were cut back, 4 bases at V and 1 base at J, with 10 bases in the middle. The length of the CDR3 is 13 residues. CDR1 and CDR2 (germline): SQVTM, ANQGSEA. CDR3 loop: CSVGWSQNTEAFF. DNA for the CDR3: TGCAGCGTTGGATGGAGCCAGAACACTGAAGCTTTCTTT.

The gene calls are TRBV9 and TRBJ2-5; maybe TRBD2 (5 bases). Trimming left V 6 bases short and J 2 bases short, with 17 bases between. CDR1 and CDR2 from the germline V gene are SGDLS and YYNGEE. The CDR3 is made up of 15 amino acids. The CDR3: CASNTRGVLQETQYF. CDR3 DNA: TGTGCCAGCAACACTCGGGGAGTGCTACAAGAGACCCAGTACTTC.

This chain links TRBV30 with TRBJ1-4; the match to TRBD1 covers 8 bases. CDR1 and CDR2 (germline): GTSNPN, SVGIG (reference sequence). The junction had 7 bases not matched to a gene; V was cut back by 2 bases and J by 8 bases. CDR3 length: 14 residues. This CDR3 is CAWSHGQGREKLFF. CDR3 coding DNA: TGTGCCTGGAGTCATGGACAGGGAAGGGAAAAACTGTTTTTT.

The chain joins TRBV12-5 to TRBJ1-1; D is uncertain. Germline CDR1 and CDR2: LGHNT and FRNRAP. The CDR3 sequence is 12 residues long. V was pared by 8 bases and J by 0 bases, with 7 bases between. CDR3 nucleotide sequence: TGTGCTAGTACCGGCATGAACACTGAAGCTTTCTTT. Its translation is CASTGMNTEAFF.

The rearrangement uses TRBV15 and TRBJ1-5; a possible D gene is TRBD1 (5 bases). Germline CDR1 LNHNV, CDR2 YYDKDF (reference sequence). Trimming took off 0 bases at V and 6 bases at J, with 12 bases between the two ends. CDR3 size: 15 residues. CDR3 in amino acids: CATSRDGGILQPQHF. The CDR3 nucleotides read TGTGCCACCAGCAGAGATGGGGGGATACTTCAGCCCCAGCATTTT.

V gene TRBV30 combines with J gene TRBJ1-2, with D possibly matching TRBD1 (6 bases). The length of the CDR3 is 14 residues. The germline V and J ends were trimmed by 0 bases and 2 bases, with 10 bases remaining between them. Germline V lookup: CDR1 GTSNPN, CDR2 SVGIG (reference sequence). Here the CDR3 DNA reads TGTGCCTGGAGTGTATTAGGGGGGAACTATGGCTACACCTTC. Translation: CAWSVLGGNYGYTF.

This clonotype was counted once. The chain is built from TRBV30 and TRBJ1-3; no firm D call. V lost 3 bases to trimming and J lost 4 bases, with 10 bases between them. The CDR3 runs to 13 residues. Germline V gives CDR1 GTSNPN, CDR2 SVGIG (reference sequence). CDR3 region: CAWSLDSGNTIYF. In DNA, the CDR3 is TGTGCCTGGAGCCTGGATAGCGGAAACACCATATATTTT.

This clonotype is a singleton in its sample. The gene calls are TRBV4-2 and TRBJ2-1, with 16 bases lining up with TRBD2. The V gene end was trimmed by 2 bases and the J gene end by 7 bases; junction bases not matched to a gene: 26. Looked up from germline, CDR1 is LGHNA and CDR2 is YNFKEQ. The CDR3 spans 24 residues. CDR3 nucleotide sequence: TGTGCCAGCAGCCAAAACCCCCAGGACCCCCCGGGACTAGCGGGGGGGCCAAATGGTAATGAGCAGTTCTTC. Translated: CASSQNPQDPPGLAGGPNGNEQFF.

This clonotype was counted a single time. V is TRBV9 and J is TRBJ2-2; 8 nucleotides line up with TRBD1. CDR1 and CDR2 from the germline V gene are SGDLS and YYNGEE. The CDR3 is 14 amino acids. V lost 2 bases and J lost 7; bases outside the gene matches: 4. The CDR3 protein is CASSVQGAGGELFF. CDR3 nucleotides: TGTGCCAGCAGCGTTCAGGGGGCGGGCGGGGAGCTGTTTTTT.

The rearrangement links TRBV13 to TRBJ2-5; D remains ambiguous. CDR1 and CDR2 (germline): PRHDT, FYEKMQ (reference sequence). Trimming removed 4 bases at V and 5 bases at J, with 11 bases between. The CDR3 loop spans 13 amino acids. The CDR3 DNA reads as TGTGCCAGCAGCTCAAGAAATGGGGAGACCCAGTACTTC. Translation: CASSSRNGETQYF.